Here is one TCR beta chain with its context. Its antigen is unknown. Germline CDR1 reads DFQATT; CDR2 reads SNEGSKA (reference sequence). The V end lost 6 bases, the J end lost 3 bases, and 15 bases lay between the germline ends. The CDR3 has 13 residues. Study-wide results and caveats: The larger-cohort validation was restricted to a single TCR beta V-J rearrangement rather than whole repertoires.

Constant-region reverse primers amplified full-length variable regions, followed by semi-nested Nested Universal Primer A PCR. TCRdb called the 5' RACE reads again in MiXCR, with one record for every CDR3 protein. The data show under 6,500 distinct CDR3 sequences, about two thirds seen once. The source of this sequence is a female donor with breast cancer. The chain is built from TRBV20-1 and TRBJ2-7; no firm D call. Material for sequencing was naive CD4+ T cells sorted from blood. This sample's subset: naive CD4+ T cells, CD4+CD45RA+CD25-. The CDR3 spells CSAPDVNIYEQYF. The CDR3 DNA reads TGCAGTGCCCCCGACGTGAATATCTACGAGCAGTACTTC.